This T cell receptor beta chain was identified in a study of Graves' ophthalmopathy and Graves' hyperthyroidism. Moderate-to-severe activity, with CAS ≥3, NOSPECS ≥4 and duration under 3 months, characterized the donors with ophthalmopathy. Amplified TCR beta CDR3 regions were obtained using RNA transcripts as template. HTBI-primed RT-PCR formed the first round, and a multiplex PCR formed the second. TCRdb processed the multiplex PCR reads anew with MiXCR; each CDR3 protein has one entry. Seen here are over 650,000 distinct CDR3 sequences, about two fifths observed once, and the top ten hold under 3.5%. This clonotype occurred many times. No antigen is known for it. Looked up from germline, CDR1 is SGHKS and CDR2 is YYEKEE (reference sequence). The CDR3 contains 15 residues. The V segment lost 1 base and the J segment 0 bases; nucleotides outside the gene matches: 3. Broader study findings: A classifier, a 13-signature model, separated ophthalmopathy from stable hyperthyroidism with about 87% sensitivity and approximately 80% specificity. In predicting ophthalmopathy progression, the model reached about 71% sensitivity and 72.22% specificity.

Material: peripheral blood. The clonotype originates from an adult man with Graves' ophthalmopathy. The chain links TRBV5-5 to TRBJ1-1; 7 nucleotides line up with TRBD1. The CDR3 sequence is CASSLLQGLNTEAFF. The CDR3 DNA is TGTGCCAGCAGCTTGCTACAGGGGCTGAACACTGAAGCTTTCTTT.